These 10 T cell receptor beta chains came from one sample sequenced in a study of blood T cell repertoires in COVID-19. Using immunoSEQ multiplex PCR, the repertoire was profiled, and TCRdb retains in-frame clones only, with some absent. The repertoire includes 180,000 or so clones, approximately 83% of them detected once, and over 2.5% sits in the top ten. The sample taken for sequencing was peripheral blood. Every receptor here comes from a man in his sixties with acute or convalescent COVID-19.

The chain combines TRBV7-2 with TRBJ2-5; TRBD2 might be the D (5 bases). CDR1 and CDR2 from the germline V gene are SGHTA and FQGNSA. V gave up 4 bases and J gave up 3 bases, with 9 bases separating them. The CDR3 is made up of 13 amino acids. The DNA for the CDR3 is TGTGCCAGCAGCTACGAGAGGGAAGAGACCCAGTACTTC. This gives the protein CASSYEREETQYF.

The rearrangement links TRBV7-9 to TRBJ1-1, with no clear D. V lost 4 bases, J lost 0 bases, and 12 bases lay in between. This CDR3 has 15 amino acids. From germline, CDR1 is SEHNR and CDR2 FQNEAQ (reference sequence). CDR3 coding DNA: TGTGCCAGCAGCTCTGAAGAGTCCATGAACACTGAAGCTTTCTTT. Translation gives CASSSEESMNTEAFF.

The rearrangement links TRBV24-1 to TRBJ2-3; D may be TRBD2 (6 bases). V was trimmed by 5 bases and J by 1 base, leaving 12 bases between them. Germline CDR1 KGHDR, CDR2 SFDVKD. The CDR3 length is 15 residues. CDR3: CATSVRGMRTDTQYF. DNA of the CDR3: TGTGCCACCAGTGTTCGGGGGATGCGCACAGATACGCAGTATTTT.

This sequence joins TRBV28 and TRBJ2-7; 12 nucleotides match TRBD1. The CDR3 sequence is 16 residues long. Losses at the gene ends were 4 bases for V and 4 bases for J; bases not matched to a gene: 8. CDR1 is MDHEN, CDR2 SYDVKM, per germline. The CDR3 protein is CASSSPKGQGAYEQYF. The DNA of the CDR3 is TGTGCCAGCAGTTCTCCAAAGGGACAGGGGGCGTACGAGCAGTACTTC.

The chain employs TRBV4-3 and TRBJ2-1; 9 bases match TRBD2. Germline CDR1 and CDR2: LGHNA and YSLEER. CDR3 length: 16 amino acids. V trimming: 3 bases; J trimming: 6 bases; junction bases outside the gene matches: 9. The CDR3 nucleotides read TGCGCCAGCAGCCAGTGGTGGCGGGAGGGCCTCAATGAGCAGTTCTTC. Translation gives CASSQWWREGLNEQFF.

The J gene is TRBJ1-5, the V gene TRBV3-1 (or the pseudogene TRBV3-2); D not certain. This CDR3 is 15 amino acids long. Germline lookup yields CDR1 LGHDT and CDR2 YNNKEL (reference sequence). The V end lost 0 bases, the J end lost 1 base, and 7 bases lay between the germline ends. The CDR3 DNA reads as TGTGCCAGCAGCCAAGAGTCGGGGAGCAATCAGCCCCAGCATTTT. Translation gives CASSQESGSNQPQHF.

In nucleotides, the CDR3 is TGCGCCAGCAGCTTCTTGAGCTCCTATAATTCACCCCTCCACTTT. Protein: CASSFLSSYNSPLHF. The rearrangement uses TRBV5-1 and TRBJ1-6; no firm D call. Germline values: CDR1 SGHRS, CDR2 YFSETQ. The length of the CDR3 is 15 residues. Deletions cut 2 bases from V and 0 bases from J, with 6 bases between.

In this sample, this clone turned up a few times. The V and J genes are TRBV6-4 and TRBJ1-2; D is unclear. There are 16 residues in the CDR3. Trimming left V 3 bases short and J 1 base short, with 15 bases between. CDR1 and CDR2 (germline): MRHNA, SNTAGT. The CDR3 bases are TGTGCCAGCAGTGAACCTCTGGGCAGCTATAACTATGGCTACACCTTC. Residues: CASSEPLGSYNYGYTF.

This rearrangement joins TRBV28 to TRBJ1-4, with 7 bases matching TRBD1. V shed 4 bases and J 8 bases; nucleotides not matched to a gene: 7. This CDR3 comprises 14 residues. CDR1 MDHEN and CDR2 SYDVKM come from the germline V gene. The CDR3 coding sequence is TGTGCCAGCAGTTCGCAGGGGGTTAGGGAAAAACTGTTTTTT. This encodes CASSSQGVREKLFF.

The chain uses TRBV6-5 and TRBJ1-6; 9 bases align to TRBD1. V lost 6 bases and J lost 10; bases outside the gene matches: 10. Looked up from germline, CDR1 is MNHEY and CDR2 is SVGAGI. The CDR3 contains 15 residues. Here the CDR3 reads CASSPGQGTRSPLHF. The CDR3 coding sequence is TGTGCCAGCAGCCCGGGACAGGGAACACGGTCACCCCTCCACTTT.